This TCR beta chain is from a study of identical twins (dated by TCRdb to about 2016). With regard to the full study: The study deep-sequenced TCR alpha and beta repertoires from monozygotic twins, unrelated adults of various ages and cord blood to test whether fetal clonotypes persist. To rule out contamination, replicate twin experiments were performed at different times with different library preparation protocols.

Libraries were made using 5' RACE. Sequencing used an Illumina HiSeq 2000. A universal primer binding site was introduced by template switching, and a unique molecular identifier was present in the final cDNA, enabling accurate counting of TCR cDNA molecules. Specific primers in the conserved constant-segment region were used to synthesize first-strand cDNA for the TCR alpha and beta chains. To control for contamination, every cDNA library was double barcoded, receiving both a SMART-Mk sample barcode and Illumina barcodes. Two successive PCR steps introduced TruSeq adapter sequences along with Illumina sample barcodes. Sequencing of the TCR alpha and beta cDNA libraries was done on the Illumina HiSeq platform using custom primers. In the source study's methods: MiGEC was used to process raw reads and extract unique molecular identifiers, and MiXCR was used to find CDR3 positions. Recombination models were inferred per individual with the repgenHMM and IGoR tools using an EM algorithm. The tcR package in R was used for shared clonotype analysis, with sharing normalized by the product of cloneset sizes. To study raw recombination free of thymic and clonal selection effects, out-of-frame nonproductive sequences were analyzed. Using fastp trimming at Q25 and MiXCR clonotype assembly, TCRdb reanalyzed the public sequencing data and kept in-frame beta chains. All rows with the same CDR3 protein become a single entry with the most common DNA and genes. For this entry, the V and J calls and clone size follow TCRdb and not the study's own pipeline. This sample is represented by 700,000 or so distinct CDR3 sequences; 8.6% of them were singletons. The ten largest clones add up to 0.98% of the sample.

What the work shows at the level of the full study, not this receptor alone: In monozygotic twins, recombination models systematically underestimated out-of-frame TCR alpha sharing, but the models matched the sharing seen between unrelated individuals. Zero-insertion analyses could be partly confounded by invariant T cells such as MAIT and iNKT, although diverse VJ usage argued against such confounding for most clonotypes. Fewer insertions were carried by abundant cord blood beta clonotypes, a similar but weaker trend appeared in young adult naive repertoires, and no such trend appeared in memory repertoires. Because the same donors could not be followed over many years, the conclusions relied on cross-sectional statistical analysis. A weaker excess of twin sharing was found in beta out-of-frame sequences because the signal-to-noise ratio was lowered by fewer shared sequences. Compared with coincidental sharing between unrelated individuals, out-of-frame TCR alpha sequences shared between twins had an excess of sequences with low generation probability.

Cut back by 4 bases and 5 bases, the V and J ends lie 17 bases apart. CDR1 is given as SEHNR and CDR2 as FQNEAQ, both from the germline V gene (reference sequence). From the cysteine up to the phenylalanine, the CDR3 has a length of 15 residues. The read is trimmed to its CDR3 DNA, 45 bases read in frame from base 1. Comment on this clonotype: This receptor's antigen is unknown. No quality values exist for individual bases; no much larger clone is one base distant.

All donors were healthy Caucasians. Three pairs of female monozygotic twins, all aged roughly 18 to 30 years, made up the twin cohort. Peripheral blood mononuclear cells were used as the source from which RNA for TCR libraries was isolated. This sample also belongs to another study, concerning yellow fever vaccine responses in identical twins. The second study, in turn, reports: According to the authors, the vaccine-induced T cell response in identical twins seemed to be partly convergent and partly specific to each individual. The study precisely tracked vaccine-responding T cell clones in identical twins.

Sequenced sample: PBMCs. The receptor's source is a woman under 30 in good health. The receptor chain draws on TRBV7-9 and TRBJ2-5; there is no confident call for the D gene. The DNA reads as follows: TGTGCCAGCAGCTCCTATACACCGCCCGGGGAGACCCAGTACTTC. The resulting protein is CASSSYTPPGETQYF.